This TCR beta chain derives from a study of cytomegalovirus exposure and HLA in healthy donors. General study findings and limits: Rarity marked most TCR sequences, yet some public TCRs occurred in many donors. One later analysis, an examination of the 120 or so validation repertoires, found that first-cohort TCR clusters tended to co-occur in them. As confirmed in vitro, three CMV-associated chains were specific for CMV antigens. The study labeled approximately 150 TCR beta chains cytomegalovirus-associated.

As to this clone: Its target is not known.

The repertoire was sequenced with immunoSEQ multiplex PCR; TCRdb's copy has only in-frame clones and lacks some. The table includes about 340,000 clones, about nine tenths detected once. CDR3 length: 16 amino acids. Trimming removed 1 base at V and 0 bases at J, with 12 bases between. CDR1 is SEHNR and CDR2 is FQNEAQ in the germline V gene (reference sequence). The V gene is TRBV7-9, the J gene TRBJ1-1; D remains unclear. The sequenced material came from PBMCs. The clonotype was recovered from a woman aged 18-35 years in good health and CMV-seronegative. CDR3 coding DNA: TGTGCCAGCAGCTTAGGATCCCGGGGTATGAACACTGAAGCTTTCTTT. Translated: CASSLGSRGMNTEAFF.